This T cell receptor beta chain was recovered during a study of Ad26.COV2.S vaccination and SARS-CoV-2 variants. Study results and caveats: Substantial breadth was reportedly displayed by spike-specific CD8+ and CD4+ T cell responses after vaccination. It is possible that the TCR breadth and depth analyses underestimated the total T cell responses.

The treatment is: 15 to 20 received Ad26.COV2.S at low or high dose, single or two shots; roughly 5 received placebo; per-sample allocation not given. Vaccine and placebo recipients were sampled on day 63 after the first injection. The vaccine antigen was prefusion-stabilized Wuhan SARS-CoV-2 spike. Measured with immunoSEQ multiplex PCR; TCRdb has only the in-frame clones, and not every one. The data hold over 400,000 clones, with roughly 90% observed a single time. Germline V lookup: CDR1 SEHNR, CDR2 FQNEAQ (reference sequence). The CDR3 loop spans 14 amino acids. The V and J ends lost 5 bases and 4 bases respectively, with 13 bases between them. As concerns this clone: Its antigen is not identified.

The chain couples TRBV7-9 to TRBJ2-3; D perhaps matches TRBD2 (6 bases). This TCR derives from a person between 18 and 60 years old who received the Ad26.COV2.S COVID-19 vaccine or a placebo. Sequences were derived from peripheral blood, sampled in a trial of Ad26.COV2.S vaccine versus placebo. The CDR3 DNA reads as TGTGCCAGCAGCCTTTCTTGGGGGGCAGATACGCAGTATTTT. Its translation is CASSLSWGADTQYF.